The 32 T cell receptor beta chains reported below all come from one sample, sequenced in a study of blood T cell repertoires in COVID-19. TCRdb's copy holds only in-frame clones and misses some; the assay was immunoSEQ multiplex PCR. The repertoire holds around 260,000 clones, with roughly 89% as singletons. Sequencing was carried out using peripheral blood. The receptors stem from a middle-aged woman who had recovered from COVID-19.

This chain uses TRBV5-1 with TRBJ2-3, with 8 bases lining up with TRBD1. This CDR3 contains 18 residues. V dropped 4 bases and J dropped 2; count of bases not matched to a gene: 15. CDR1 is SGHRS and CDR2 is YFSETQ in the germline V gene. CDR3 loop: CASSRPGQDSSYTDTQYF. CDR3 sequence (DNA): TGCGCCAGCAGCCGCCCGGGACAGGATAGTTCGTACACAGATACGCAGTATTTT.

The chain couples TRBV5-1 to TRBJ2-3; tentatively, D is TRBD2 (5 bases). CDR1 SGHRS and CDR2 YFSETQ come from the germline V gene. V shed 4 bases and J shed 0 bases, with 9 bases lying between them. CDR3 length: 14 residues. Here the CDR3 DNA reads TGCGCCAGCAGCGAGGGAGAAAGCACAGATACGCAGTATTTT. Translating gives CASSEGESTDTQYF.

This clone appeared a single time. The CDR3: CASSPGTTNEKLFF. CDR3 coding DNA: TGTGCCAGCAGTCCAGGGACAACTAATGAAAAACTGTTTTTT. The genes are TRBV2 and TRBJ1-4; TRBD1 is a possible D gene (5 bases). Per the germline V gene, CDR1 is SNHLY and CDR2 is FYNNEI. The germline V and J ends were trimmed by 5 bases and 0 bases, with 7 bases remaining between them. The CDR3 covers 14 residues.

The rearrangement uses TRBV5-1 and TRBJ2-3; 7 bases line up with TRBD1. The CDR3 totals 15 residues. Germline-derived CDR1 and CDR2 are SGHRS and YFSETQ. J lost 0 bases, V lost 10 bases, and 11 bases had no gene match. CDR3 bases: TGCGCCGGCCGAGAGGGGGCCCTTAGCACAGATACGCAGTATTTT. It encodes CAGREGALSTDTQYF. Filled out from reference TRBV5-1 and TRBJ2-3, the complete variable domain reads KAGVTQTPRYLIKTRGQQVTLSCSPISGHRSVSWYQQTPGQGLQFLFEYFSETQRNKGNFPGRFSGRQFSNSRSEMNVSTLELGDSALYLCAGREGALSTDTQYFGPGTRLTVL.

CDR3 protein: CASSRLSGTSDEQYF. The CDR3 DNA reads as TGTGCCAGCAGTCGCCTTAGCGGGACCAGTGACGAGCAGTACTTC. The rearrangement joins TRBV28 to TRBJ2-7, with 8 bases aligning to TRBD2. Germline V lookup: CDR1 MDHEN, CDR2 SYDVKM. The trim removed 5 bases at V and 5 bases at J, leaving 11 bases unmatched. The CDR3 covers 15 residues.

This CDR3 is CASTTSATDTQYF. For the CDR3, the DNA is TGTGCCAGCACGACTAGCGCCACAGATACGCAGTATTTT. This sequence joins TRBV28 and TRBJ2-3, with TRBD2 identical over 8 bases. V shed 7 bases, J shed 2 bases, and the junction held 2 bases outside the gene matches. This CDR3 is 13 amino acids long. Germline V lookup: CDR1 MDHEN, CDR2 SYDVKM.

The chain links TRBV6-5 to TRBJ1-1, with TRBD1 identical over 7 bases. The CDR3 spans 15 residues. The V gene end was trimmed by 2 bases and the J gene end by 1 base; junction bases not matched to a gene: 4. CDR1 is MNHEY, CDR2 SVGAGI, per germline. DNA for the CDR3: TGTGCCAGCAGTTACCCGACAGGGAGGAACACTGAAGCTTTCTTT. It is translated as CASSYPTGRNTEAFF.

The CDR3 DNA reads as TGTGCCAGCAGCCAGGGGGCCCAGGGATACTACGAGCAGTACTTC. Protein product: CASSQGAQGYYEQYF. The rearrangement uses TRBV3-1 (or the pseudogene TRBV3-2) and TRBJ2-7; TRBD1 is a possible D gene (6 bases). Trimming shortened V by 3 bases and J by 3 bases, and 15 bases separated the two germline ends. Looked up from germline, CDR1 is LGHDT and CDR2 is YNNKEL (reference sequence). CDR3 length: 15 residues.

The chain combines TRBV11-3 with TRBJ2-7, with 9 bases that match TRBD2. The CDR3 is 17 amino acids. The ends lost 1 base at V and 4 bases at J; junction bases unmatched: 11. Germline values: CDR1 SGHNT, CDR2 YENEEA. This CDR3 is CASSLGSGSAVEYEQYF. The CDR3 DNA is TGTGCCAGCAGCTTAGGTAGCGGGAGTGCTGTGGAGTACGAGCAGTACTTC.

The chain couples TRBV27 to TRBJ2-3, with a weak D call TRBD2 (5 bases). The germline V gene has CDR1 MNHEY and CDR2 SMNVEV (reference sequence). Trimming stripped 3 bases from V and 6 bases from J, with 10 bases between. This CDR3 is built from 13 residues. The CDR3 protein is CASSLVGEDTQYF. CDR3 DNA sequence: TGTGCCAGCAGTTTGGTGGGAGAGGATACGCAGTATTTT.

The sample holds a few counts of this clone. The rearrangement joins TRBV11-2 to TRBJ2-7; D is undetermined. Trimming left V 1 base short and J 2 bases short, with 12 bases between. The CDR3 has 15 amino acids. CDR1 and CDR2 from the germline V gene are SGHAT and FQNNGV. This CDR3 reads CASSLVPGPTYEQYF. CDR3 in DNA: TGTGCCAGCAGCTTAGTGCCGGGTCCTACCTACGAGCAGTACTTC.

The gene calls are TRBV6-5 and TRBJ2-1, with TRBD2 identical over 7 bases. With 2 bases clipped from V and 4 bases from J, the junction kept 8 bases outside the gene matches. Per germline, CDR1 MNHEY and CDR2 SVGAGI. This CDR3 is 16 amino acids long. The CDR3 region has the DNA TGTGCCAGCAGTTACCAGTTAGCGGGCTCATACAATGAGCAGTTCTTC. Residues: CASSYQLAGSYNEQFF.

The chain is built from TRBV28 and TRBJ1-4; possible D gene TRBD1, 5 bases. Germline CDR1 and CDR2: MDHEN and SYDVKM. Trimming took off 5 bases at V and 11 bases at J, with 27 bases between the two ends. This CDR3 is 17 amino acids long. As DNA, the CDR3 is TGTGCCAGCAGTCCCCTCCTGCTAGTGGGGCAGGAGGGGAAACTGTTTTTT. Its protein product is CASSPLLLVGQEGKLFF.

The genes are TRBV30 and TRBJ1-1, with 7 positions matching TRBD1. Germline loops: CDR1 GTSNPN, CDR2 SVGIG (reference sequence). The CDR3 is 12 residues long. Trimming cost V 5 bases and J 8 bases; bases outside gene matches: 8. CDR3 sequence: CAWGGDRVEAFF. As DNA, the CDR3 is TGTGCCTGGGGTGGAGACAGGGTCGAAGCTTTCTTT.

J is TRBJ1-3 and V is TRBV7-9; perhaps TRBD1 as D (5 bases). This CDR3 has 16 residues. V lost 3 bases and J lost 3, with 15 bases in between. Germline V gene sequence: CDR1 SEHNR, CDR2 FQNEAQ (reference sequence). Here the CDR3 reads CASSLFQDRSGNTIYF. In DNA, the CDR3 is TGTGCCAGCAGCTTGTTCCAAGACAGAAGTGGAAACACCATATATTTT.

The CDR3 coding sequence is TGTGCCAGCAGCCCATATGGACTAGCGGGCCACAATGAGCAGTTCTTC. This encodes CASSPYGLAGHNEQFF. This chain joins TRBV7-3 and TRBJ2-1, with 11 bases that match TRBD2. Losses at the gene ends were 5 bases for V and 5 bases for J; bases not matched to a gene: 8. This CDR3 is 16 amino acids long. Germline CDR1 and CDR2: SGHTA and FQGTGA.

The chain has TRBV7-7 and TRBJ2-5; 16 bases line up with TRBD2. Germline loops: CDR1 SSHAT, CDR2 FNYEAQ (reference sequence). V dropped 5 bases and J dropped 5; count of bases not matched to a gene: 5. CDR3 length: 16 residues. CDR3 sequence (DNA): TGTGCCAGCAGCCCGGGACTAGCGGGAGGGTGGGAGACCCAGTACTTC. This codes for CASSPGLAGGWETQYF.

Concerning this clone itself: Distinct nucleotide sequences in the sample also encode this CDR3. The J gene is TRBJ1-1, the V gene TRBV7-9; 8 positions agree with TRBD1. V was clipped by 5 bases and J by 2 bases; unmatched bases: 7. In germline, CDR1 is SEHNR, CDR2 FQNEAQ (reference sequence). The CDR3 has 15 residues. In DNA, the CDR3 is TGTGCCAGCAGCCCAAGCGGACAGGGCAACACTGAAGCTTTCTTT. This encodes CASSPSGQGNTEAFF.

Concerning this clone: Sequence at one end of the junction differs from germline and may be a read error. CDR3 sequence (DNA): TGTGCCAGCAGTTACTCAGGGGGACGGAATTCACCCCTCCGCTTT. Translated, it gives CASSYSGGRNSPLRF. The chain joins TRBV6-5 to TRBJ1-6, with a tentative D call TRBD1 (6 bases). The V gene's germline CDR1 is MNHEY and CDR2 SVGAGI. CDR3 size: 15 residues.

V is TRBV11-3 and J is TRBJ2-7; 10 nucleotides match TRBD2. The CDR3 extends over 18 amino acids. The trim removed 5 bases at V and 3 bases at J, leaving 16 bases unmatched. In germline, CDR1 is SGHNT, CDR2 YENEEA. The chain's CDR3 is CASSPYPKPSGSSYEQYF. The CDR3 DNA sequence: TGTGCCAGCAGCCCCTACCCTAAGCCTAGCGGGAGTAGCTACGAGCAGTACTTC.

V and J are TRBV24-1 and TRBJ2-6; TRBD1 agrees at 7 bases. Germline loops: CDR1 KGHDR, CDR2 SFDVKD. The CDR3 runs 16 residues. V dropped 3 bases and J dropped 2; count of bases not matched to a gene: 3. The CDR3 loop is CATSDPTGAGANVLTF. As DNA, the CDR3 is TGTGCCACCAGTGATCCCACAGGGGCTGGGGCCAACGTCCTGACTTTC.

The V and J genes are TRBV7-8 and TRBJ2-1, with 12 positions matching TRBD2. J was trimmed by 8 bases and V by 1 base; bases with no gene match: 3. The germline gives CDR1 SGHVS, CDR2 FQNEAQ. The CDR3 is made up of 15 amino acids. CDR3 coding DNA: TGTGCCAGCAGCTTAGAGGCTAGCGGGAGGGATGAGCAGTTCTTC. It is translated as CASSLEASGRDEQFF.

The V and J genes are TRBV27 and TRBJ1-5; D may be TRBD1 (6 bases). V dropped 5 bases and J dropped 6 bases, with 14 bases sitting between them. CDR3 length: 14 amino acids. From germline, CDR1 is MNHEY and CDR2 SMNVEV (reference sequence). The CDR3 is CASSLQGFGQPQHF. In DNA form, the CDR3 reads TGTGCCAGCAGTCTACAGGGCTTTGGTCAGCCCCAGCATTTT.

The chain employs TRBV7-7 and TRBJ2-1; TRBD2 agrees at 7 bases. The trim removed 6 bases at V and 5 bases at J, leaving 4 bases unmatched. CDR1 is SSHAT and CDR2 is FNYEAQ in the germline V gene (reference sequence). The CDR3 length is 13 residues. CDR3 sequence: CASSYGLDNEQFF. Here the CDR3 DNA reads TGTGCCAGCAGTTACGGACTAGACAATGAGCAGTTCTTC. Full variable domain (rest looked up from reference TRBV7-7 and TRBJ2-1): GAGVSQSPRYKVTKRGQDVTLRCDPISSHATLYWYQQALGQGPEFLTYFNYEAQPDKSGLPSDRFSAERPEGSISTLTIQRTEQRDSAMYRCASSYGLDNEQFFGPGTRLTVL.

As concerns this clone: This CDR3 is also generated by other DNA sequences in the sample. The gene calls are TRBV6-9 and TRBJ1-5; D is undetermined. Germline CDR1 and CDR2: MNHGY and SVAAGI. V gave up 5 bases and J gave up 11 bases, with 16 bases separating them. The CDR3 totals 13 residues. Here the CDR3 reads CASSIFKSPAQHF. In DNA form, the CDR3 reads TGTGCCAGCAGTATATTTAAATCTCCAGCCCAGCATTTT.

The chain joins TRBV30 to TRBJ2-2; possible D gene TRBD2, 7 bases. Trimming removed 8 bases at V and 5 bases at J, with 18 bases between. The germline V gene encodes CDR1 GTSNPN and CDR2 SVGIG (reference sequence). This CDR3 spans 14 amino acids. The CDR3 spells CATAGEGGTGELFF. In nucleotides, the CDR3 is TGTGCCACCGCCGGGGAGGGGGGGACCGGGGAGCTGTTTTTT.

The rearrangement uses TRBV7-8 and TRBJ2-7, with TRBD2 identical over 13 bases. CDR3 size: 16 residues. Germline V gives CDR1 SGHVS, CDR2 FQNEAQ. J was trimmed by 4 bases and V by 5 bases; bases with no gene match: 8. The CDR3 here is CASSAVTSGRGYEQYF. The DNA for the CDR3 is TGTGCCAGCAGCGCCGTTACTAGCGGGAGGGGGTACGAGCAGTACTTC.

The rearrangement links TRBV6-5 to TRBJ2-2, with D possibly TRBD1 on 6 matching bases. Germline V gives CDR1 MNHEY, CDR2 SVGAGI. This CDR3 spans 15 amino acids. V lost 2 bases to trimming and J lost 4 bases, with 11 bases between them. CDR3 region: CASSYGAGVTGELFF. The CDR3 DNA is TGTGCCAGCAGTTACGGGGCAGGGGTCACCGGGGAGCTGTTTTTT.

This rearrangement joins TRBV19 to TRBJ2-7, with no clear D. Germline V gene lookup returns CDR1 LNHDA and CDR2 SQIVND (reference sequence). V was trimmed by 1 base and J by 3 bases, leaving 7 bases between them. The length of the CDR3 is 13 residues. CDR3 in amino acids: CASSIASNYEQYF. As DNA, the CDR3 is TGTGCCAGTAGTATAGCTAGTAACTACGAGCAGTACTTC.

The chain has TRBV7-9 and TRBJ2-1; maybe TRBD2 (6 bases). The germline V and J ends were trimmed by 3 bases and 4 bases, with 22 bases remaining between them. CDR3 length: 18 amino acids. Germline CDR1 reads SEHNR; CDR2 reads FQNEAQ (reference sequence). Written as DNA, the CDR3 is TGTGCCAGCAGCTTGACCCGGGACTTCCTTAACAGATACAATGAGCAGTTCTTC. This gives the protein CASSLTRDFLNRYNEQFF.

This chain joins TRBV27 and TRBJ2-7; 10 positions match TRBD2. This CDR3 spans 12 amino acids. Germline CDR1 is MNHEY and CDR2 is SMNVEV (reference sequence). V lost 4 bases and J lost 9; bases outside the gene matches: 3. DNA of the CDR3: TGTGCCAGCAGTTCTAGCGGGAGCGGGCAGTACTTC. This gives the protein CASSSSGSGQYF.

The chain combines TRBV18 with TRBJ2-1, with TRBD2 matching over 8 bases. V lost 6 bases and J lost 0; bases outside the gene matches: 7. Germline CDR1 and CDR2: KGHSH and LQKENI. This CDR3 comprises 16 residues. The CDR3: CASSTSGLSSYNEQFF. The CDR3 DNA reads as TGTGCCAGCTCCACTAGCGGATTAAGCTCCTACAATGAGCAGTTCTTC.